This TCR beta chain was documented in a study of PD-1 blockade in classical Hodgkin lymphoma. Overall study context: Nivolumab was given intravenously to patients at 3 mg/kg every 2 weeks.

Broader study findings: Complete responders matched newly diagnosed patients in baseline diversity.

A word on this clone: Antigen: not known.

All trial patients relapsed after autologous stem cell transplantation. CDR1 and CDR2 from the germline V gene are SGHRS and YFSETQ. The CDR3 runs to 14 residues. The ends were cut back, 0 bases at V and 6 bases at J, with 12 bases in the middle. The repertoire was sequenced with immunoSEQ multiplex PCR; TCRdb's copy has only in-frame clones and lacks some. The sample holds about 97,000 clones, roughly 88% seen once. The clonotype was recovered from a human donor with classical Hodgkin lymphoma. V and J are TRBV5-1 and TRBJ1-1; no clear D gene. The specimen was peripheral blood mononuclear cells (PBMCs), collected at baseline. CDR3 DNA sequence: TGCGCCAGCAGCTTGGCCTTTGGTCGCTCTGAAGCTTTCTTT. Protein sequence: CASSLAFGRSEAFF.